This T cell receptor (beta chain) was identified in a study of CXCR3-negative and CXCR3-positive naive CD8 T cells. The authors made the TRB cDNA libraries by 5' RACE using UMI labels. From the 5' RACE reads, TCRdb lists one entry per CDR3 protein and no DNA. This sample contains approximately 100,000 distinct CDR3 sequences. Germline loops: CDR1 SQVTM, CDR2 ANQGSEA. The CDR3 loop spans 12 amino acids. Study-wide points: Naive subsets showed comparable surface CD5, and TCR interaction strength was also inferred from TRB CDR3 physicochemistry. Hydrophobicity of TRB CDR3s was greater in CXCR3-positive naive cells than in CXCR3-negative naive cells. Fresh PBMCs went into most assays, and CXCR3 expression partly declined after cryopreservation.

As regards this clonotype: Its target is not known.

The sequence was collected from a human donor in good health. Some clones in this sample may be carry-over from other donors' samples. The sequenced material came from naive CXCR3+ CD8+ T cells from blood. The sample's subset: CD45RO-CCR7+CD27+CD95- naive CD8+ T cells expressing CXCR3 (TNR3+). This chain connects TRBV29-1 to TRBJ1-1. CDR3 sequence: CSVEDGPTEAFF.